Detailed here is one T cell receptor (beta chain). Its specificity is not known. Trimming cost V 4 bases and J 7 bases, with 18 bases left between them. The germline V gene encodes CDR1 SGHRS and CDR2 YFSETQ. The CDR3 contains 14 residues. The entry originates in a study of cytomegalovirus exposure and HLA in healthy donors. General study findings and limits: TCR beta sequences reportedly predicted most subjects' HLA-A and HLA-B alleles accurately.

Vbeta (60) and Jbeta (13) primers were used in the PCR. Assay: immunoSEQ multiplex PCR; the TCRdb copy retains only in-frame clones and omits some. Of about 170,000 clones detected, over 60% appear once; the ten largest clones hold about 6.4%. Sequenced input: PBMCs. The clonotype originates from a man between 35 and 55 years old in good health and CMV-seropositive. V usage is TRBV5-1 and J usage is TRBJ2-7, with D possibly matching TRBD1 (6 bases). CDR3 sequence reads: CASSAGTRTQEQYF. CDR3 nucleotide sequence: TGCGCCAGCAGCGCTGGGACACGAACGCAGGAGCAGTACTTC. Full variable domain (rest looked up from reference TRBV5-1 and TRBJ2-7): KAGVTQTPRYLIKTRGQQVTLSCSPISGHRSVSWYQQTPGQGLQFLFEYFSETQRNKGNFPGRFSGRQFSNSRSEMNVSTLELGDSALYLCASSAGTRTQEQYFGPGTRLTVT.